This TCR beta chain was documented in a study of T cell repertoires in cytomegalovirus infection. From germline, CDR1 is LNHNV and CDR2 YYDKDF (reference sequence). The CDR3 length is 14 residues. V lost 9 bases, J lost 8 bases, and 6 bases stayed unmatched. In its sample, this clonotype was seen a few times. The antigen is unknown. Points from the study as a whole: HLA-C-restricted TCR beta clonotypes specific for CMV led the ex vivo response.

From the reads, TCRdb called clonotypes with MiXCR, one entry per CDR3 protein. Seen here are around 300,000 distinct CDR3 sequences, under 25% observed once, and the top ten hold roughly a fifth. The clonotype was recovered from a human donor in good health (CMV status not recorded). Some clones in this sample may be carry-over from other donors' samples. This specimen was cultured PBMCs, taken from culture after CMV antigen stimulation. The chain has TRBV15 and TRBJ2-1; 14 bases fit TRBD2. As DNA, the CDR3 is TGTGCCACGCAGACGGGACTAGCGGGAGATGAGCAGTTCTTC. This codes for CATQTGLAGDEQFF.